This record covers a single TCR beta chain. Its antigen is not known. Use of 60 Vbeta and 13 Jbeta primers characterized the PCR. Sequenced by immunoSEQ multiplex PCR; TCRdb stores in-frame clones only, minus some. The sample includes fewer than 130,000 clones. These data are taken from a study of cytomegalovirus exposure and HLA in healthy donors. Study overall: A previous analysis identified approximately 120 million unique TCR beta sequences derived from some 170 million T cells.

Study results and limitations: TCR sequences were mostly rare, though some public TCRs occurred in many donors.

The sequenced sample consisted of PBMCs. The clonotype was recovered from a man between 50 and 59 years old in good health and CMV-seronegative.

The CDR3 loop reads CASSPSRAMNTEAFF. CDR3 DNA: TGTGCCAGCAGTCCGTCGAGGGCGATGAACACTGAAGCTTTCTTT. The chain employs TRBV7-9 and TRBJ1-1; the D is unclear. V lost 6 bases, J lost 0 bases, and 14 bases lay in between. The CDR3 has 15 residues. Germline CDR1 reads SEHNR; CDR2 reads FQNEAQ (reference sequence).